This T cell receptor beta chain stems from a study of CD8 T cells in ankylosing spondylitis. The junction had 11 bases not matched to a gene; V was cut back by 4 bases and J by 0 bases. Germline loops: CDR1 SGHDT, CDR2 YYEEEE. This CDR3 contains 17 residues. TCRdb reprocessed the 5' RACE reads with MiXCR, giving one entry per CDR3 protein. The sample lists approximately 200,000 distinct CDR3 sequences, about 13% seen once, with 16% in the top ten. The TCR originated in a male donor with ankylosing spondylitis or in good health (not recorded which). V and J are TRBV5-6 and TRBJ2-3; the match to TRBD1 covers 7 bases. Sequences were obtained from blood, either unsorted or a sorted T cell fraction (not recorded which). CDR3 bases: TGTGCCAGCAGCCCCAGCCTCGGGACAGCCAGCACAGATACGCAGTATTTT. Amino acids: CASSPSLGTASTDTQYF.